Included here is one TCR beta chain sequence, with context. Measured with immunoSEQ multiplex PCR; TCRdb has only the in-frame clones, and not every one. Among around 58,000 clones listed, roughly 80% were seen once. These data belong to a study of blood T cell repertoires in COVID-19. The specimen was peripheral blood. The clonotype originates from a human donor in a cohort sampled during active COVID-19.

The CDR3 sequence is CASSLLRQAPLGQFF. The CDR3 coding sequence is TGTGCCAGCAGCTTGTTGAGACAGGCCCCCCTTGGGCAGTTCTTC. The chain recombines TRBV5-6 with TRBJ2-1; possible D gene TRBD1, 6 bases. The germline CDR1 and CDR2 sequences are SGHDT and YYEEEE. Trimming removed 1 base at V and 12 bases at J, with 20 bases between. The CDR3 has 15 amino acids.